This TCR beta chain was obtained from a study of post-analysis software for immune sequencing data. At least ten counts were recorded for this clonotype. As yet, its antigen is unknown. Unique molecular identifiers tagged the TCR beta cDNA libraries. Starting from roughly 1.1 to 9.2 million T cells, the study yielded 460,000 or so cDNA molecules. TCRdb processed the PCR reads anew with MiXCR; each CDR3 protein has one entry. The table lists about 180,000 distinct CDR3 sequences, approximately 31% of them singletons. Trimming cost V 0 bases and J 1 base; bases outside gene matches: 5. The CDR3 is 17 amino acids. Germline values: CDR1 MGHRA, CDR2 YSYEKL. Study results and limitations: Strong co-clustering by F measure was seen for same-batch samples. The study found significantly lower normalized Chao1 diversity in multiple sclerosis patients than in controls. The five TRBV segments detected at higher frequency in patients than in controls included TRBV5-6, TRBV5-1 and TRBV20-1.

The genes are TRBV4-1 and TRBJ2-4; 8 bases line up with TRBD2. This clonotype was sampled from a girl aged 10 to 17 with multiple sclerosis. The sample consisted of blood. The CDR3 nucleotides are TGCGCCAGCAGCCAAGATAGCGGGGCGGTGGCCAAAAACATTCAGTACTTC. This encodes CASSQDSGAVAKNIQYF.